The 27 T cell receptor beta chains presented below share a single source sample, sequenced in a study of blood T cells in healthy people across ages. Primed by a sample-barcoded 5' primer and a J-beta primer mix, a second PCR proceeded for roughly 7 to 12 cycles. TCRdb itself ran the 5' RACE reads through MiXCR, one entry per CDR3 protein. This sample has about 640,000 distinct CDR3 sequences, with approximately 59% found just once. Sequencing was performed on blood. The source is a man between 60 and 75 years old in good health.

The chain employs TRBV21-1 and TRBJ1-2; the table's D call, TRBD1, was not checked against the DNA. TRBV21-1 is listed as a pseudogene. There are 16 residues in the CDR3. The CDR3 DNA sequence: TGTGCCAGCAGCCCCGGTTCGACAGGGATAGGCTATGGCTACACCTTC. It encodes CASSPGSTGIGYGYTF.

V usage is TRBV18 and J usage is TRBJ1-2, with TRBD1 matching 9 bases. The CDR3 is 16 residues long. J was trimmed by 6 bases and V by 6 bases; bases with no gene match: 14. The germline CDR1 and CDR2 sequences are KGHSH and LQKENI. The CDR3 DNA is TGTGCCAGCTCCGCCTCCGGGACAGGGATATATAATGGCTACACCTTC. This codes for CASSASGTGIYNGYTF.

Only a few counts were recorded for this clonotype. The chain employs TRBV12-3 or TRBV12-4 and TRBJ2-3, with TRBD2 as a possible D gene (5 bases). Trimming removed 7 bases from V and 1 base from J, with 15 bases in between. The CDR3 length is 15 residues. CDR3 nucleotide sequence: TGTGCCAGCAAAAGGCCGGCGGAGGGCACAGATACGCAGTATTTT. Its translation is CASKRPAEGTDTQYF.

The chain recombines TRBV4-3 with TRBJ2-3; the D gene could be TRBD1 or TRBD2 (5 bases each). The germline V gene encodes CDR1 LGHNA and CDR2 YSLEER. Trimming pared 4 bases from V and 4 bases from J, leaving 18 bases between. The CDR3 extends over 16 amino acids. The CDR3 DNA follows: TGCGCCAGCAGCCCCAACACAGGACTTGCACCAGATACGCAGTATTTT. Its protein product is CASSPNTGLAPDTQYF.

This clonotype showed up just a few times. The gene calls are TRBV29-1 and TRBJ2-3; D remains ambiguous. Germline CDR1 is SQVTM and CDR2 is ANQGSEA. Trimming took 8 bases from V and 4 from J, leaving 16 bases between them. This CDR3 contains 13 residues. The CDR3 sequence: CSLASPGADTQYF. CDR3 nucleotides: TGCAGCCTGGCCAGCCCGGGCGCAGATACGCAGTATTTT.

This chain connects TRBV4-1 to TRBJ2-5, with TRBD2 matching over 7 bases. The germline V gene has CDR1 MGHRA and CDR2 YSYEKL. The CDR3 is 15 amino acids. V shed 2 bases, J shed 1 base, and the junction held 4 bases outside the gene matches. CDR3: CASSQWGGTQETQYF. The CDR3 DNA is TGCGCCAGCAGCCAATGGGGGGGGACCCAAGAGACCCAGTACTTC.

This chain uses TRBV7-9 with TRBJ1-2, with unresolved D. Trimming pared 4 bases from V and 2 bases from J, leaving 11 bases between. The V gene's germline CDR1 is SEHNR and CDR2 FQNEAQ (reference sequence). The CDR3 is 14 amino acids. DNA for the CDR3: TGTGCCAGCAGCTCTTCCGAGGCGAACTATGGCTACACCTTC. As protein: CASSSSEANYGYTF.

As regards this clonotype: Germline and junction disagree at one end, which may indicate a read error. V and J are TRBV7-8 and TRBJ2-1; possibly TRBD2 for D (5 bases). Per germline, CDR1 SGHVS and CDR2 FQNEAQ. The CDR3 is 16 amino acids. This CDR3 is CASSLARVPSYNKQFF. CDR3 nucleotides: TGTGCCAGCAGCTTAGCGAGGGTACCGTCCTACAATAAGCAGTTCTTC.

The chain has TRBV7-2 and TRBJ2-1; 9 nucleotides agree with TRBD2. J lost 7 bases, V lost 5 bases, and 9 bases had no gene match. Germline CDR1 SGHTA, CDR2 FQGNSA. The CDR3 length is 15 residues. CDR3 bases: TGTGCCAGCAGCAGGAGGGCTAGCGGGACAAATGAGCAGTTCTTC. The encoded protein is CASSRRASGTNEQFF.

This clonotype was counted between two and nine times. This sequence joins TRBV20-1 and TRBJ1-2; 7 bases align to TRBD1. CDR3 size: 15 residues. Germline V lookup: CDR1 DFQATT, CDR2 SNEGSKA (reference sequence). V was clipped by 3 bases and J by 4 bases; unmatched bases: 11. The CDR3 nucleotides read TGCAGTGCTAGCCCTAGGGGAGGGGGCGGCTATGGCTACACCTTC. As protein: CSASPRGGGGYGYTF.

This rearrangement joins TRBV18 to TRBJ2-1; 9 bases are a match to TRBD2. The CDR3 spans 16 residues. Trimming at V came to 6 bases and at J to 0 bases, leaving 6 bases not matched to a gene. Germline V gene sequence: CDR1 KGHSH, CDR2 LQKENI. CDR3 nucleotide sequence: TGTGCCAGCTCTCCCCTAGCGGGGAACTCCTACAATGAGCAGTTCTTC. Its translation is CASSPLAGNSYNEQFF.

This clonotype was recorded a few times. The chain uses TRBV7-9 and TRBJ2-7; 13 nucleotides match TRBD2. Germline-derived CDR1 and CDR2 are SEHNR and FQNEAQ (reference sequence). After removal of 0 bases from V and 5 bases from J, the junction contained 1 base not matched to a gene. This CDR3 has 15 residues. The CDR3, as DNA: TGTGCCAGCAGCTTAGCTGGGACTAGCGGGGACGAGCAGTACTTC. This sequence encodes CASSLAGTSGDEQYF.

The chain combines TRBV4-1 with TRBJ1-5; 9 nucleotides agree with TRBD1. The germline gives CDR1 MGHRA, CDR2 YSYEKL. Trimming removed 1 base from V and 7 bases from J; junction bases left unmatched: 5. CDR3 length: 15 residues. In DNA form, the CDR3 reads TGCGCCAGCAGCCAAGGGGACAGGGTAGGACAGCCCCAGCATTTT. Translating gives CASSQGDRVGQPQHF.

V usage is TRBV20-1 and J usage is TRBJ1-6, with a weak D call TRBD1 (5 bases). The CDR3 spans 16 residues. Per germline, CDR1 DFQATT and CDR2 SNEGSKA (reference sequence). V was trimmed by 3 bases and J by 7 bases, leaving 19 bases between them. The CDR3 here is CSARGRQQLLNSPLHF. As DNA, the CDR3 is TGCAGTGCTAGGGGACGACAGCAACTTCTGAATTCACCCCTCCACTTT.

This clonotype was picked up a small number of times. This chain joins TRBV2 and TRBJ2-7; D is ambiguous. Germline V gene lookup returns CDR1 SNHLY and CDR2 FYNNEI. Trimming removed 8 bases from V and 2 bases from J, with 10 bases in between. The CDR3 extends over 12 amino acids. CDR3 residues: CASSKGAYEQYF. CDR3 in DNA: TGTGCCAGCTCGAAAGGAGCCTACGAGCAGTACTTC.

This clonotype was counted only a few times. The CDR3 coding sequence is TGTGCCAGCAGCTTCCGGATCGGCAGGGCCTCCACTGGGGCCAACGTCCTGACTTTC. Amino acid sequence: CASSFRIGRASTGANVLTF. This chain links TRBV7-9 with TRBJ2-6; possibly TRBD1 for D (5 bases). Germline V CDR1 and CDR2: SEHNR, FQNEAQ (reference sequence). Between the trimmed V and J ends, which lost 3 bases and 2 bases, there was a span of 20 bases. This CDR3 is 19 amino acids long.

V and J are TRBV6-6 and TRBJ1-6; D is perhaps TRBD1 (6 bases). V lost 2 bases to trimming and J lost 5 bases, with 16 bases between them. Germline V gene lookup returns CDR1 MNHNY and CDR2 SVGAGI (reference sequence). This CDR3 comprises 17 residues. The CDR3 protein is CASSYPNGGRDNSPLHF. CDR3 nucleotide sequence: TGTGCCAGCAGTTACCCCAATGGGGGCAGAGATAATTCACCCCTCCACTTT.

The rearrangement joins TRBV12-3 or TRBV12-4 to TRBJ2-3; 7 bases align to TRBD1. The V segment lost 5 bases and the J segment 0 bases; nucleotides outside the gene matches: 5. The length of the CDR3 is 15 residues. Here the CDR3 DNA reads TGTGCCAGCAGTATAGGACAGGAAAGCACAGATACGCAGTATTTT. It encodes CASSIGQESTDTQYF.

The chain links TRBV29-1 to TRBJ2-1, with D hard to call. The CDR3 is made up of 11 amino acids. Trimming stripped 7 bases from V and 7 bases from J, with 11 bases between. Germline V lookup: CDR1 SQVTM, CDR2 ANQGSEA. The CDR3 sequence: CSAFVGNEQFF. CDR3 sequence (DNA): TGCAGCGCGTTCGTCGGGAATGAGCAGTTCTTC.

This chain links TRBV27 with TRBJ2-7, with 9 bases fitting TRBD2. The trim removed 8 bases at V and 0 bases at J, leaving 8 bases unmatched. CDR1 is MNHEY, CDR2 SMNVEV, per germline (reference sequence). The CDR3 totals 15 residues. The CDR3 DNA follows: TGTGCCAGCTGGGGAGCGGGAGGAACCTCCTACGAGCAGTACTTC. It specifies CASWGAGGTSYEQYF.

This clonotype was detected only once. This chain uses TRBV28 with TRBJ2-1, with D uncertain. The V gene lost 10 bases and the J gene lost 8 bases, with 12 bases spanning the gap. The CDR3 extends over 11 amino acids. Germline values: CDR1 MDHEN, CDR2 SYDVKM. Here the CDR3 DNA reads TGTGCCACCAGAGAAAGGCATGAGCAGTTCTTC. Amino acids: CATRERHEQFF.

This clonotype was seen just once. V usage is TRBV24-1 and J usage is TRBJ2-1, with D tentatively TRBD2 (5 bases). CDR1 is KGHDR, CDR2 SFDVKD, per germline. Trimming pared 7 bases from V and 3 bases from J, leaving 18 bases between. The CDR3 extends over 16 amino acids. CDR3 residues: CATSHAGRGLYNEQFF. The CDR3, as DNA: TGTGCCACCAGCCATGCGGGTCGCGGACTCTACAATGAGCAGTTCTTC.

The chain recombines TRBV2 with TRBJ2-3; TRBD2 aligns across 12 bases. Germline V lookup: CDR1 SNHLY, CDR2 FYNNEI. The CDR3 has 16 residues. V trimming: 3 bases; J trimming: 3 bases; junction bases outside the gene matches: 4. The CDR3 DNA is TGTGCCAGCAGTGAGGGACTAGCGGGTCCGACAGATACGCAGTATTTT. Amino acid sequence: CASSEGLAGPTDTQYF.

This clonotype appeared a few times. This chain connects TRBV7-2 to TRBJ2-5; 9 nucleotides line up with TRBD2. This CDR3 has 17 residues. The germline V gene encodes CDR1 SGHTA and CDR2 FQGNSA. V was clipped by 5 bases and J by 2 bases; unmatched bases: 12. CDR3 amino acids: CASSVRVPSGAQETQYF. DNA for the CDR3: TGTGCCAGCAGCGTTAGGGTCCCTAGCGGGGCTCAAGAGACCCAGTACTTC.

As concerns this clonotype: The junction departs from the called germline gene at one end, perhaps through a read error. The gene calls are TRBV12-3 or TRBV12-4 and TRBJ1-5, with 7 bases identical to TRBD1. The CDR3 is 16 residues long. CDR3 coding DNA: TGTGTCAGCAGTCCGAATACAGGGGTTCAGGGACAGCCCCAGCATTTT. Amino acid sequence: CVSSPNTGVQGQPQHF.

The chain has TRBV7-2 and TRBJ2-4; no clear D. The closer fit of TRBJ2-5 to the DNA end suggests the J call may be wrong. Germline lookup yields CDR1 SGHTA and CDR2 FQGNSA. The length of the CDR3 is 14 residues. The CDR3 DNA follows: TGTGCCAGCAGCCCCAGTGTCGTTTTAGTGACCCAGTACTTC. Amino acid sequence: CASSPSVVLVTQYF.

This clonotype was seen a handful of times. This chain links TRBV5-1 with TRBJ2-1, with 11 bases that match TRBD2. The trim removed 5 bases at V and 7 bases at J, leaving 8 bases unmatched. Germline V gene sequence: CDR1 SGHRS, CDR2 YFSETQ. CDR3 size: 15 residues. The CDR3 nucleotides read TGCGCCAGCAGTCAGACTAGCGGGGCCGGAAATGAGCAGTTCTTC. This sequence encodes CASSQTSGAGNEQFF.